Listed below are T cell receptor beta chains from one sample, sequenced in a study of T cells in Graves' hyperthyroidism and ophthalmopathy. Using its own MiXCR run on the multiplex PCR reads, TCRdb lists one record per CDR3 protein. The sample lists fewer than 350,000 distinct CDR3 sequences, around a sixth occurring once. What was sequenced was blood. The receptors derive from a woman aged 40 to 50 with Graves' ophthalmopathy. Each CDR3 is given with its conserved first and last residue. The order of the fields is clone size, V gene, D gene, J gene, CDR3 protein, CDR3 DNA. D genes are given only for firm matches. The listing skips clone size in some rows; elsewhere it reads once, few, many or a size class.

many,TRBV9,.,TRBJ2-5,CASSAGDWNEETQYF,TGTGCCAGCAGCGCAGGGGACTGGAACGAAGAGACCCAGTACTTC
many,TRBV27,.,TRBJ1-1,CASSWVGGSTEAFF,TGTGCCAGCAGTTGGGTGGGGGGGTCCACTGAAGCTTTCTTT
many,TRBV12-3/TRBV12-4,TRBD2,TRBJ2-5,CASSRPGTTQETQYF,TGTGCCAGCAGTCGACCCGGGACTACCCAAGAGACCCAGTACTTC
many,TRBV6-1,TRBD2,TRBJ2-2,CASSEASGTSNTGELFF,TGTGCCAGCAGTGAGGCTAGCGGGACGTCGAACACCGGGGAGCTGTTTTTT
many,TRBV19,TRBD1,TRBJ2-7,CASRPTTGPYEQYF,TGTGCCAGTAGACCAACGACAGGGCCCTACGAGCAGTACTTC
many,TRBV28,.,TRBJ2-7,CASSFPPRASGPYEQYF,TGTGCCAGCAGTTTCCCCCCGCGCGCGTCAGGGCCCTACGAGCAGTACTTC
many,TRBV2,.,TRBJ2-7,CASSAFTGTSYEQYF,TGTGCCAGCAGCGCCTTTACAGGGACCTCCTACGAGCAGTACTTC
many,TRBV18,TRBD2,TRBJ2-7,CASSRGGIFDEQYF,TGTGCCAGCTCGCGGGGGGGAATTTTCGACGAGCAGTACTTC
.,TRBV12-3/TRBV12-4,TRBD1,TRBJ1-1,CATDTSGGGTEAFF,TGTGCCACCGACACCTCAGGGGGCGGCACTGAAGCTTTCTTT
many,TRBV15,.,TRBJ1-1,CATSGTGNTEAFF,TGTGCCACCAGTGGGACCGGGAACACTGAAGCTTTCTTT
.,TRBV7-2,TRBD2,TRBJ2-7,CASSLGGGPVHEQYF,TGTGCCAGCAGCTTAGGGGGAGGGCCCGTCCACGAGCAGTACTTC
few,TRBV4-1,TRBD1,TRBJ2-7,CASSTGTGGNYEQYF,TGCGCCAGCAGCACAGGGACAGGGGGAAACTACGAGCAGTACTTC
many,TRBV28,.,TRBJ1-2,CASRTPRGEGYTF,TGTGCCAGCAGAACGCCGAGGGGCGAAGGCTACACCTTC
.,TRBV9,.,TRBJ2-4,CASSANPGLDIQYF,TGTGCCAGCAGCGCAAATCCGGGACTCGACATTCAGTACTTC
.,TRBV20-1,.,TRBJ2-5,CSAVLDETQYF,TGCAGTGCCGTACTCGATGAGACCCAGTACTTC
many,TRBV11-2,.,TRBJ1-1,CASSLVGGGGAFF,TGTGCCAGCAGCTTAGTAGGGGGAGGTGGAGCTTTCTTT
many,TRBV29-1,.,TRBJ1-2,CSVEGRRAQHGYTF,TGCAGCGTTGAAGGCCGAAGAGCCCAACATGGCTACACCTTC
few,TRBV20-1,TRBD1,TRBJ1-5,CSARDPGQGHNQPQHF,TGCAGTGCTAGAGACCCCGGACAGGGGCACAATCAGCCCCAGCATTTT
many,TRBV6-5,.,TRBJ1-2,CASSYRQVVGYTF,TGTGCCAGCAGTTACCGCCAGGTGGTTGGCTACACCTTC
many,TRBV30,TRBD1,TRBJ1-2,CAWSLTPGTARVNGYTF,TGTGCCTGGAGCCTCACACCCGGGACAGCGCGAGTGAATGGCTACACCTTC
.,TRBV11-2,.,TRBJ1-6,CASSSRSQVGGSPLHF,TGTGCCAGCAGCTCGCGGTCACAGGTCGGCGGTTCACCCCTCCACTTT
many,TRBV28,TRBD2,TRBJ2-7,CASSSLLAGGPFYEQYF,TGTGCCAGCAGTTCTCTACTAGCGGGAGGGCCATTCTACGAGCAGTACTTC
.,TRBV7-9,TRBD1,TRBJ1-1,CASSLQGGQTEAFF,TGTGCCAGCAGCTTACAGGGGGGGCAAACTGAAGCTTTCTTT
.,TRBV29-1,.,TRBJ1-2,CSVETGGKAYGYTF,TGCAGCGTTGAAACTGGGGGGAAGGCCTATGGCTACACCTTC
many,TRBV6-2/TRBV6-3,.,TRBJ2-7,CASSHPVWVYEQYF,TGTGCCAGCAGTCACCCGGTGTGGGTCTACGAGCAGTACTTC
few,TRBV29-1,TRBD1,TRBJ2-7,CSVGTGYEQYF,TGCAGCGTCGGGACAGGCTACGAGCAGTACTTC
many,TRBV29-1,.,TRBJ2-7,CSALARGSYEQYF,TGCAGCGCCCTAGCGCGAGGATCCTACGAGCAGTACTTC
.,TRBV6-1,.,TRBJ2-5,CASSKAGRYQETQYF,TGTGCCAGCAGTAAAGCCGGAAGGTACCAAGAGACCCAGTACTTC
.,TRBV5-6,TRBD1,TRBJ2-5,CASSLVGQGATETQYF,TGTGCCAGCAGCTTGGTGGGACAGGGGGCAACGGAGACCCAGTACTTC
.,TRBV19,TRBD1,TRBJ1-5,CATKRRTSDRARQPQHF,TGTGCCACTAAAAGAAGGACCTCGGACAGGGCCAGACAGCCCCAGCATTTT
.,TRBV11-3,.,TRBJ2-7,CASSLVAEYEQYF,TGTGCCAGCAGCTTAGTAGCGGAATACGAGCAGTACTTC
many,TRBV4-2,.,TRBJ2-2,CASSQGLIRSRANTGELFF,TGTGCCAGCAGCCAAGGGCTGATTCGTAGCCGTGCGAACACCGGGGAGCTGTTTTTT
many,TRBV19,.,TRBJ1-1,CASNPGMNTEAFF,TGTGCCAGTAATCCGGGGATGAACACTGAAGCTTTCTTT
many,TRBV7-9,.,TRBJ2-7,CASSQRTNLRYEQYF,TGTGCCAGCAGCCAACGGACAAACCTGCGCTACGAGCAGTACTTC
many,TRBV19,.,TRBJ1-5,CASSRKGGPGQPQHF,TGTGCCAGTAGTCGGAAGGGAGGGCCTGGACAGCCCCAGCATTTT
few,TRBV4-1,TRBD2,TRBJ2-7,CASSQEMTSGAYEQYF,TGCGCCAGCAGCCAAGAGATGACTAGCGGGGCCTACGAGCAGTACTTC
many,TRBV24-1,.,TRBJ1-5,CATSDPGLEDQPQHF,TGTGCCACCAGTGATCCCGGGTTGGAAGATCAGCCCCAGCATTTT
.,TRBV2,TRBD1,TRBJ1-5,CASSWTGGRNQPQHF,TGTGCCAGCAGTTGGACAGGGGGCCGAAATCAGCCCCAGCATTTT
many,TRBV24-1,.,TRBJ1-3,CATSDVSSGNTIYF,TGTGCCACCAGTGATGTAAGCTCTGGAAACACCATATATTTT
many,TRBV28,.,TRBJ2-7,CASQPSGTSYEQYF,TGTGCCAGCCAACCCTCCGGGACTTCCTACGAGCAGTACTTC
many,TRBV19,.,TRBJ1-5,CASSMGYDQPQHF,TGTGCCAGTAGTATGGGATACGACCAGCCCCAGCATTTT
many,TRBV15,.,TRBJ2-7,CATSRDGAGSYEQYF,TGTGCCACCAGCAGAGACGGGGCGGGCTCCTACGAGCAGTACTTC
many,TRBV7-2,TRBD2,TRBJ2-1,CASSLASGRGNEQFF,TGTGCCAGCAGCTTAGCTAGCGGGAGGGGCAATGAGCAGTTCTTC
many,TRBV28,TRBD1,TRBJ2-7,CASSLRDRGAAYEQYF,TGTGCCAGCAGTTTAAGGGACAGGGGTGCGGCCTACGAGCAGTACTTC